One sample yielded the 18 T cell receptor beta chains listed below, sequenced in a study of T cell responses to AZD1222 COVID-19 vaccine. Measured with immunoSEQ multiplex PCR; TCRdb has only the in-frame clones, and not every one. The sample lists 100,000 or so clones; more than 75% were seen once. Material: peripheral blood, obtained on day 0 of AZD1222 vaccination. The receptors here all came from an adult in good health.

This clone was seen just once. The rearrangement links TRBV5-5 to TRBJ1-3; D might be TRBD1 (5 bases). The CDR3 is 17 residues long. From germline, CDR1 is SGHKS and CDR2 YYEKEE (reference sequence). The germline V and J ends were trimmed by 0 bases and 0 bases, with 13 bases remaining between them. In nucleotides, the CDR3 is TGTGCCAGCAGCTTGGATTTGTGGGGCCACTCTGGAAACACCATATATTTT. Its translation is CASSLDLWGHSGNTIYF.

V is TRBV21-1 and J is TRBJ1-2. TRBV21-1 is annotated as a pseudogene. The CDR3 totals 15 residues. CDR3 nucleotide sequence: TGTGCCAGCAGCAAAGGGTTAACTCCTAACTATGGCTACACCTTC. Translated, it gives CASSKGLTPNYGYTF.

The chain carries TRBV7-6 and TRBJ1-4; D is undetermined. In germline, CDR1 is SGHVS, CDR2 FNYEAQ. The length of the CDR3 is 14 residues. Trimming removed 1 base at V and 8 bases at J, with 11 bases between. The CDR3 reads CASSLGLLGEKLFF. CDR3 nucleotide sequence: TGTGCCAGCAGCTTAGGGTTATTAGGGGAAAAACTGTTTTTT.

The chain links TRBV4-1 to TRBJ2-1, with 7 bases identical to TRBD1. Germline CDR1 reads MGHRA; CDR2 reads YSYEKL. V dropped 1 base and J dropped 7; count of bases not matched to a gene: 4. The length of the CDR3 is 14 residues. CDR3 sequence (DNA): TGCGCCAGCAGCCAAGGACAGGGTGGGAATGAGCAGTTCTTC. This gives the protein CASSQGQGGNEQFF.

The chain employs TRBV5-1 and TRBJ2-5; the match to TRBD2 covers 11 bases. The germline gives CDR1 SGHRS, CDR2 YFSETQ. CDR3 size: 16 residues. Trimming removed 4 bases from V and 5 bases from J; junction bases left unmatched: 10. CDR3 DNA: TGCGCCAGCAGCGAAACTAGCGGGAGTGCGGGTGAGACCCAGTACTTC. It encodes CASSETSGSAGETQYF.

This clone occurred once. V is TRBV7-8 and J is TRBJ2-7, with 9 bases matching TRBD2. The V segment lost 5 bases and the J segment 6 bases; nucleotides outside the gene matches: 17. Germline CDR1 SGHVS, CDR2 FQNEAQ. This CDR3 region has 17 residues. DNA for the CDR3: TGTGCCAGCAGCCTAGTCGGTATAGTAGCGGGAGCAATCGAGCAGTACTTC. This codes for CASSLVGIVAGAIEQYF. The full variable domain, completed using reference TRBV7-8 and TRBJ2-7, is GAGVSQSPRYKVAKRGQDVALRCDPISGHVSLFWYQQALGQGPEFLTYFQNEAQLDKSGLPSDRFFAERPEGSVSTLKIQRTQQEDSAVYLCASSLVGIVAGAIEQYFGPGTRLTVT.

In DNA, the CDR3 is TGTGCCAGCAGTCCTGGACTACCGGGACGCCAAAACTACGAGCAGTACTTC. Protein sequence: CASSPGLPGRQNYEQYF. The chain couples TRBV6-6 to TRBJ2-7, with D perhaps matching TRBD2 (6 bases). The germline V gene encodes CDR1 MNHNY and CDR2 SVGAGI (reference sequence). This CDR3 is 17 amino acids long. The V gene lost 5 bases and the J gene lost 3 bases, with 23 bases spanning the gap.

The V and J genes are TRBV18 and TRBJ2-5; 11 nucleotides agree with TRBD1. Per the germline V gene, CDR1 is KGHSH and CDR2 is LQKENI. Losses at the gene ends were 3 bases for V and 5 bases for J; bases not matched to a gene: 2. CDR3 length equals 14 residues. This chain's CDR3 is CASSPWTGGETQYF. CDR3 coding DNA: TGTGCCAGCTCACCGTGGACAGGGGGCGAGACCCAGTACTTC.

The J gene is TRBJ2-5, the V gene TRBV27; D uncertain. Germline V CDR1 and CDR2: MNHEY, SMNVEV (reference sequence). This CDR3 region has 14 residues. The V gene lost 2 bases and the J gene lost 7 bases, with 14 bases spanning the gap. CDR3 in amino acids: CASSLVQGIGTQYF. The CDR3 region has the DNA TGTGCCAGCAGTTTAGTACAAGGAATCGGGACCCAGTACTTC.

V usage is TRBV6-5 and J usage is TRBJ2-2, with D uncertain. This CDR3 spans 13 amino acids. CDR1 MNHEY and CDR2 SVGAGI come from the germline V gene. Trimming pared 7 bases from V and 4 bases from J, leaving 10 bases between. Here the CDR3 reads CASKLSSTGELFF. The CDR3 nucleotides read TGTGCCAGCAAACTCTCGAGCACCGGGGAGCTGTTTTTT.

This rearrangement joins TRBV9 to TRBJ1-3, with D unresolved. Germline CDR1 and CDR2: SGDLS and YYNGEE. Between the trimmed V and J ends, which lost 4 bases and 4 bases, there was a span of 9 bases. This CDR3 comprises 13 residues. CDR3 sequence (DNA): TGTGCCAGCAGCACCTCAGAGGGAAACACCATATATTTT. Its protein is CASSTSEGNTIYF. The full variable domain, its missing parts supplied by reference TRBV9 and TRBJ1-3, is DSGVTQTPKHLITATGQRVTLRCSPRSGDLSVYWYQQSLDQGLQFLIQYYNGEERAKGNILERFSAQQFPDLHSELNLSSLELGDSALYFCASSTSEGNTIYFGEGSWLTVV.

This clone was observed once. This rearrangement joins TRBV5-1 to TRBJ2-3; possible D gene TRBD2, 6 bases. Germline lookup yields CDR1 SGHRS and CDR2 YFSETQ. The CDR3 length is 14 residues. Trimming took off 0 bases at V and 6 bases at J, with 11 bases between the two ends. CDR3 amino acids: CASSLDGSGDTQYF. The CDR3, as DNA: TGCGCCAGCAGCTTGGACGGGAGTGGGGATACGCAGTATTTT. Filled out from reference TRBV5-1 and TRBJ2-3, the complete variable domain reads KAGVTQTPRYLIKTRGQQVTLSCSPISGHRSVSWYQQTPGQGLQFLFEYFSETQRNKGNFPGRFSGRQFSNSRSEMNVSTLELGDSALYLCASSLDGSGDTQYFGPGTRLTVL.

V gene TRBV4-2 combines with J gene TRBJ1-4; 7 nucleotides match TRBD1. The CDR3 is 16 amino acids. Germline assignment: CDR1 LGHNA and CDR2 YNFKEQ. V trimming: 4 bases; J trimming: 8 bases; junction bases outside the gene matches: 13. The CDR3 spells CASSRLQQGKGEKLFF. The CDR3 nucleotides are TGTGCCAGCAGCCGGTTACAACAGGGGAAGGGAGAAAAACTGTTTTTT.

The chain carries TRBV13 and TRBJ2-1, with no clear D. Germline lookup yields CDR1 PRHDT and CDR2 FYEKMQ (reference sequence). The length of the CDR3 is 13 residues. The germline V and J ends were trimmed by 2 bases and 5 bases, with 7 bases remaining between them. The CDR3 protein is CASSLQLHNEQFF. In DNA, the CDR3 is TGTGCCAGCAGCTTACAACTACACAATGAGCAGTTCTTC.

The rearrangement joins TRBV12-3 or TRBV12-4 to TRBJ2-5; D unclear. This CDR3 has 13 residues. The V end lost 2 bases, the J end lost 2 bases, and 6 bases lay between the germline ends. The CDR3 spells CASSLLTQETQYF. CDR3 nucleotide sequence: TGTGCCAGCAGTTTACTGACACAAGAGACCCAGTACTTC.

The CDR3 sequence: CASSMSVQETQYF. The CDR3, as DNA: TGTGCCAGTAGTATGTCAGTTCAAGAGACCCAGTACTTC. The chain links TRBV19 to TRBJ2-5; D is unresolved. CDR1 and CDR2 (germline): LNHDA, SQIVND (reference sequence). This CDR3 region has 13 residues. The ends were cut back, 3 bases at V and 2 bases at J, with 7 bases in the middle.

The chain uses TRBV5-4 and TRBJ1-3; D is uncertain. Germline V gene lookup returns CDR1 SGHNT and CDR2 YYREEE (reference sequence). The length of the CDR3 is 16 residues. V shed 0 bases and J shed 0 bases, with 10 bases lying between them. DNA for the CDR3: TGTGCCAGCAGCTTGGGGCCAGGCAACTCTGGAAACACCATATATTTT. Its protein product is CASSLGPGNSGNTIYF.

The chain is built from TRBV30 and TRBJ2-7; TRBD2 agrees at 9 bases. The germline V gene has CDR1 GTSNPN and CDR2 SVGIG (reference sequence). The trim removed 0 bases at V and 4 bases at J, leaving 4 bases unmatched. CDR3 length: 14 residues. CDR3: CAWSVAAGGYEQYF. The CDR3 DNA sequence: TGTGCCTGGAGTGTTGCAGCGGGAGGTTACGAGCAGTACTTC.